The clone carrying this T cell receptor (beta chain) was counted only a few times. Its antigen remains unidentified. This entry is derived from a study of T-cell memory formation after mild COVID-19. Study overall: The TCR clusters were mostly specific to one donor. Study conclusions and caveats: Still unconfirmed is whether the second-wave clones peaking on day 37 recognized SARS-CoV-2.

CDR1 and CDR2 from the germline V gene are MGHRA and YSYEKL. The CDR3 length is 15 residues. The V segment lost 5 bases and the J segment 5 bases; nucleotides outside the gene matches: 7. A single record per CDR3 protein comes from TCRdb applying MiXCR to the 5' RACE reads. The sample includes roughly 190,000 distinct CDR3 sequences, approximately 10% seen only once; the top ten take 2.5% to 3.5%. Sequenced input: PBMCs or a T cell subset sorted from them (not recorded which). The chain couples TRBV4-1 to TRBJ1-1, with 11 bases fitting TRBD1. The receptor was isolated from a man younger than 35 who had mild COVID-19 (a few samples of this study predate the infection). Cell type and time point are not known. This chain's CDR3 is CASSNPDRGRTEAFF. CDR3 coding DNA: TGCGCCAGCAGCAACCCGGACAGGGGGCGGACTGAAGCTTTCTTT.